This T cell receptor beta chain comes out of a study of T cells in Graves' hyperthyroidism and ophthalmopathy. Germline lookup yields CDR1 WSHSY and CDR2 SAAADI. This CDR3 comprises 16 residues. Trimming stripped 5 bases from V and 0 bases from J, with 11 bases between. Researchers defined stable Graves' hyperthyroidism as no ophthalmopathy progression within 18 months. Every diagnosis used clinical symptoms, serum thyroxine and TRAb, thyroid ultrasound and orbital computed tomography. Amplified TCR beta CDR3 regions came from RNA transcripts. A first-round RT-PCR of the TCR CDR3 used the HTBI primer set. MiXCR, applied by TCRdb to the multiplex PCR reads, yields one record per CDR3 protein. Here the sample spans hundreds of thousands of distinct CDR3 sequences, about 15% being singletons.

V usage is TRBV10-2 and J usage is TRBJ2-6, with a tentative D call TRBD2 (6 bases). The receptor was isolated from a woman aged 25 to 39 with Graves' hyperthyroidism. Input material: blood. CDR3: CASSWDSYSGANVLTF. The CDR3 DNA reads as TGCGCCAGCAGTTGGGACTCCTACTCTGGGGCCAACGTCCTGACTTTC.